This T cell receptor beta chain is from a study of long-term antiretroviral therapy in people with HIV. Study as a whole: The immediate-ART recommendation dates to 2015, and the earliest samples predate it by about a decade.

Survey-level immunoSEQ v3.0 assays were run. A target of about 40,000-55,000 T-cell genomes per sample was set for sequencing. The data were produced by immunoSEQ multiplex PCR, yet TCRdb's version contains in-frame clones alone and is incomplete. The top ten clones hold over 5% of a sample with about 38,000 clones, roughly 76% of them seen once. Germline CDR1 reads MNHNS; CDR2 reads SASEGT. V lost 7 bases and J 0 bases, leaving 13 bases between the germline ends. The CDR3 consists of 14 residues. This chain connects TRBV6-1 to TRBJ2-7; unclear D gene. The source material was unsorted PBMCs, sampled 1.5 years after starting antiretroviral therapy. The clonotype comes from a man younger than 35 with HIV. The CDR3 here is CASNRWGTSYEQYF. In DNA form, the CDR3 reads TGTGCCAGCAATCGGTGGGGAACCTCCTACGAGCAGTACTTC.